The entry that follows covers one T cell receptor beta chain sequence. Germline V lookup: CDR1 SGHTA, CDR2 FQGTGA. V was pared by 5 bases and J by 0 bases, with 8 bases between. The CDR3 runs to 13 residues. This specimen comes from a study of blood T cell repertoires in COVID-19. Looking at the study overall: The analysed material was cDNA or gDNA that came from T cells, B-cell-depleted T cells, or PBMCs.

Sequencing used immunoSEQ multiplex PCR; TCRdb keeps in-frame clones, though not all of them. This repertoire shows under 500,000 clones, more than 80% found once; its top ten account for 1.1%. Participants' reported clinical history set cohort assignment. The sequence was obtained from a man in his thirties or forties who had recovered from COVID-19. The V gene is TRBV7-3, the J gene TRBJ2-7; no clear D gene. Sequenced input: PBMCs or T cells enriched from blood (not recorded which). The CDR3 reads CASSHFASYEQYF. The CDR3 coding sequence is TGTGCCAGCAGCCACTTCGCCTCCTACGAGCAGTACTTC.